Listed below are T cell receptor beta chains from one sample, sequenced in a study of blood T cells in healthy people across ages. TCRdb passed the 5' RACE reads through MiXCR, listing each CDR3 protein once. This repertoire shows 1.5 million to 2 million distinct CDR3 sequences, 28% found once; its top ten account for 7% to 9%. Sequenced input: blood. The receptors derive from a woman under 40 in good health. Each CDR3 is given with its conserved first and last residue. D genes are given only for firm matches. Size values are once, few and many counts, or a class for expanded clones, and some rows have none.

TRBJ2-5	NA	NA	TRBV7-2	CASKTLALQETQYF	TGTGCCAGTAAAACGCTAGCTCTTCAAGAGACCCAGTACTTC
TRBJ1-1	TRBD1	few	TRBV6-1	CASRPPRPGQGNTEAFF	TGTGCCAGCAGACCCCCACGACCGGGACAGGGGAACACTGAAGCTTTCTTT
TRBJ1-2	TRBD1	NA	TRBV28	CASSLSGTVYGYTF	TGTGCCAGCAGTTTATCGGGGACAGTCTATGGCTACACCTTC
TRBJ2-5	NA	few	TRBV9	CASSVVSRLQETQYF	TGTGCCAGCAGCGTAGTGAGTAGACTGCAAGAGACCCAGTACTTC
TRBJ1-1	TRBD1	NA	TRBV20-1	CSAPPAGDRAAPTAFF	TGCAGTGCTCCCCCCGCGGGGGACAGGGCGGCCCCTACAGCTTTCTTT
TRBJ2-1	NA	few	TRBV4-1	CASSQDWYNEQFF	TGCGCCAGCAGCCAAGATTGGTACAATGAGCAGTTCTTC
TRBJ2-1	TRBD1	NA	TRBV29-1	CSVAGDSEYNEQFF	TGCAGCGTTGCAGGGGACAGCGAGTACAATGAGCAGTTCTTC
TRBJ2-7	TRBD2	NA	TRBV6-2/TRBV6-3	CASSAWERELGDGQYF	TGTGCCAGCAGTGCATGGGAGCGGGAGCTCGGTGATGGGCAGTACTTC
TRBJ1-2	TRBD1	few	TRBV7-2	CASSTRDRGNYGYTF	TGTGCCAGCAGCACCCGGGACAGGGGAAACTATGGCTACACCTTC
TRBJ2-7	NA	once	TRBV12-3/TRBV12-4	CTGSLAQGQYEQYF	TGTACCGGCAGTTTGGCGCAGGGTCAATACGAGCAGTACTTC
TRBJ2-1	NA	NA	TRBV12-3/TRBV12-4	CASSPRGPLFF	TGTGCCAGCAGTCCCCGGGGCCCCCTGTTCTTC
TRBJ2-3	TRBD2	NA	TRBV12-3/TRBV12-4	CASSLGDGGRPDTQYF	TGTGCCAGCAGTTTAGGTGACGGGGGGAGGCCAGATACGCAGTATTTT
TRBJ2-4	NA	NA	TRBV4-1	CASSPPTGRDIQYF	TGCGCCAGCAGCCCCCCGACAGGGAGGGACATTCAGTACTTC
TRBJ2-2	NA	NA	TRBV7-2	CASSPQGRAVTGELFF	TGTGCCAGCAGCCCCCAAGGTCGAGCGGTCACCGGGGAGCTGTTTTTT
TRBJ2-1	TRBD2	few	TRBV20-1	CSARAGLAADEQFF	TGCAGTGCTAGAGCGGGACTAGCGGCCGATGAGCAGTTCTTC
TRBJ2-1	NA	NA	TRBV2	CASSEDSSSEQFF	TGTGCCAGCAGTGAGGACAGTAGTTCAGAGCAGTTCTTC
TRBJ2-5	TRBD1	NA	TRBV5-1	CASSTGQSGMSQYF	TGCGCCAGCAGCACGGGACAGTCCGGAATGTCCCAGTACTTC
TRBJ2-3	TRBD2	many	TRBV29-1	CSVSGRGGDTQYF	TGCAGCGTTAGCGGGAGGGGAGGAGATACGCAGTATTTT
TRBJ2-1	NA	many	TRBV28	CASSLTRFNEQFF	TGTGCCAGCAGTTTGACGAGGTTCAATGAGCAGTTCTTC
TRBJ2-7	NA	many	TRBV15	CATSRDVLGGNEQYF	TGTGCCACCAGCAGAGACGTGTTAGGGGGAAACGAGCAGTACTTC
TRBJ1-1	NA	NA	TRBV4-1	CASRKQQGNTEAFF	TGCGCCAGCAGGAAACAACAGGGAAACACTGAAGCTTTCTTT
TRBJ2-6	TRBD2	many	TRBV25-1	CASSGFAGGPSSGANVLTF	TGTGCCAGCAGTGGATTCGCGGGAGGGCCCAGCTCTGGGGCCAACGTCCTGACTTTC
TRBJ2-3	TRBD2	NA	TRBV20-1	CGAQNWASGEFGTQYF	TGCGGTGCCCAAAACTGGGCCAGCGGGGAGTTTGGTACGCAGTATTTT
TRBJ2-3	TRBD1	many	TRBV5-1	CASSLDNQGEDTQYF	TGCGCCAGCAGCTTAGATAACCAGGGGGAGGATACGCAGTATTTT
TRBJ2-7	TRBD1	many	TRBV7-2	CASTHTGGGTLYEQYF	TGTGCCAGCACCCATACAGGGGGTGGGACCCTCTACGAGCAGTACTTC
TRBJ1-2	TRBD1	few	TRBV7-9	CASSSGDREGYGYTF	TGTGCCAGCAGCTCAGGAGACAGGGAAGGCTATGGCTACACCTTC
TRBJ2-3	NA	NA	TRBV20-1	CSAPGARTDTQYF	TGCAGTGCTCCCGGTGCTCGCACAGATACGCAGTATTTT
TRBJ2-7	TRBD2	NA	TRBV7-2	CASSLGPSGASYEQYF	TGTGCCAGCAGCTTAGGGCCTAGCGGGGCATCCTACGAGCAGTACTTC
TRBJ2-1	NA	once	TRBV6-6	CASRGSSPVEHEQFF	TGTGCCAGCAGGGGGTCCTCCCCGGTGGAGCATGAGCAGTTCTTC
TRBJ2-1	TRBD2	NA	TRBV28	CASPPLGGGGNEQFF	TGTGCCAGCCCCCCTTTGGGCGGGGGGGGCAATGAGCAGTTCTTC
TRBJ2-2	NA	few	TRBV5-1	CASSLWVNDGELFF	TGCGCCAGCAGCTTGTGGGTCAATGACGGGGAGCTGTTTTTT
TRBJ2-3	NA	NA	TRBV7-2	CASSSAGSRDTQYF	TGTGCCAGCAGCTCGGCCGGGAGCAGAGATACGCAGTATTTT
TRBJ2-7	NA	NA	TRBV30	CVWSRDMTYEQYF	TGTGTCTGGAGCCGGGACATGACCTACGAGCAGTACTTC
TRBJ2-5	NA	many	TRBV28	CASSFSGAAQKTQYF	TGTGCCAGCAGTTTCAGTGGAGCAGCCCAAAAGACCCAGTACTTC
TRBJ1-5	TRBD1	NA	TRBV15	CATSRGNRGGNQPQHF	TGTGCCACCAGCAGAGGTAACAGGGGTGGTAATCAGCCCCAGCATTTT
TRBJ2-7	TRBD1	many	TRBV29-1	CSARGQGAPYEQYF	TGCAGCGCTAGGGGACAGGGAGCCCCCTACGAGCAGTACTTC
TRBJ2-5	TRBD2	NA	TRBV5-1	CASSPGPLSGGAGTQYF	TGCGCCAGCAGCCCCGGCCCCCTTAGCGGGGGGGCCGGGACCCAGTACTTC
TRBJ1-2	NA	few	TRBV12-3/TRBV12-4	CASSLKNPYGYTF	TGTGCCAGCAGTTTAAAGAACCCCTATGGCTACACCTTC
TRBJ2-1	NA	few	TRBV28	CASSPPRLVKFF	TGTGCCAGCAGCCCACCCCGACTAGTTAAGTTCTTC
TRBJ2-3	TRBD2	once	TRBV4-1	CASSQDGRAPDTQYF	TGCGCCAGCAGCCAAGACGGGAGGGCCCCAGATACGCAGTATTTT
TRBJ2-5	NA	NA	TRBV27	CASSFGPWETQYF	TGTGCCAGCAGTTTCGGGCCGTGGGAGACCCAGTACTTC
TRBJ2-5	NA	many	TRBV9	CASSVSRYRETQYF	TGTGCCAGCAGCGTAAGCCGCTACAGGGAGACCCAGTACTTC
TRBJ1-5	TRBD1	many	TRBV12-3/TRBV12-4	CASSPDRVQPQHF	TGTGCCAGCAGCCCGGACAGGGTTCAGCCCCAGCATTTT
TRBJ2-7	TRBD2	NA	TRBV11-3	CASSLRTSVESGEQYF	TGTGCCAGCAGCCTAAGGACTAGCGTGGAATCCGGCGAGCAGTACTTC
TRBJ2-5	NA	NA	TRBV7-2	CASSWLNIQETQYF	TGTGCCAGCAGCTGGCTTAACATCCAAGAGACCCAGTACTTC
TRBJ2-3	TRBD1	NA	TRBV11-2	CASSVEGQGADTQYF	TGTGCCAGCAGCGTTGAGGGACAGGGGGCAGATACGCAGTATTTT
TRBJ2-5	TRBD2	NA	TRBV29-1	CSVGTSGWGGRETQYF	TGCAGCGTTGGGACTAGCGGGTGGGGGGGTAGAGAGACCCAGTACTTC
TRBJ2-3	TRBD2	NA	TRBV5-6	CASSRPGLAGPSTDTQYF	TGTGCCAGCAGCCGACCCGGACTAGCGGGGCCTAGCACAGATACGCAGTATTTT
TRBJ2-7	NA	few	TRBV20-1	CSARGTLTYEQYF	TGCAGTGCTAGGGGGACTCTTACCTACGAGCAGTACTTC
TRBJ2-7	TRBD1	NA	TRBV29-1	CSVEQGQANNEQYF	TGCAGCGTTGAACAGGGACAGGCAAACAACGAGCAGTACTTC
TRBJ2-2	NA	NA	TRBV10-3	CATSLRGPPTGELFF	TGTGCCACTTCCCTGCGGGGGCCACCCACCGGGGAGCTGTTTTTT
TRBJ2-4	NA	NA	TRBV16	CASSQPFEGTSYEQDF	TGTGCCAGCAGCCAACCATTTGAGGGGACCTCCTACGAGCAGGACTTC
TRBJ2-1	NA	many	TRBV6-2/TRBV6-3	CASSYSTRYNEQFF	TGTGCCAGCAGTTACTCGACTCGCTACAATGAGCAGTTCTTC
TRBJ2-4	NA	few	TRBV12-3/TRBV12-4	CASSFYGTAKNIQYF	TGTGCCAGCAGTTTTTACGGAACGGCCAAAAACATTCAGTACTTC
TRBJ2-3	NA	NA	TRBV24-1	CATGDLQGSHTDTQYF	TGTGCCACCGGTGATTTGCAAGGCAGCCACACAGATACGCAGTATTTT
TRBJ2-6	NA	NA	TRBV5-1	CASACQLQSTGANVLTF	TGCGCCAGCGCGTGCCAATTACAGAGCACTGGGGCCAACGTCCTGACTTTC
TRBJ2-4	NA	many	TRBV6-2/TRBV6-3	CASSYAGSIQYF	TGTGCCAGCAGTTACGCCGGGAGCATTCAGTACTTC